This T cell receptor (beta chain) came from a study of vaccination and CD4 T cells after COVID-19 (dated by TCRdb to between 2021 and 2024). A note on the overall study: Every convalescent patient had a positive nasal swab PCR test for SARS-CoV-2, with mild disease in nine patients and severe disease in one. The convalescent cohort comprised six males and four females, including two Hispanic individuals, seven Caucasians, two Asians and one multiracial person. Participants got two doses of the Pfizer-BioNTech BNT162b2 vaccine (n=8) or two doses of the Moderna mRNA-1273 vaccine (n=2). Post-COVID blood samples were collected from convalescent patients a median of roughly 100 days after diagnosis, with a range of about 30 to 170 days. Post-vaccine blood samples were obtained a median of around 74 days after the second vaccine dose, with a range of 14 to 241 days. For stimulating the cultures, overlapping spike peptide pools were used, derived from SARS-CoV-2 as well as from the common cold coronaviruses HCoV-NL63, HCoV-OC43 and HCoV-229E. Control cultures received a CEFX viral epitope pool as the positive control, an HIV-1 Nef peptide pool as the negative control, or no peptide. In 10 COVID-19 convalescent patients and a handful of infection-naive healthy vaccine recipients, researchers compared the spike-specific CD4+ TCR repertoire from before mRNA vaccination with the repertoire from after.

In regard to this clonotype: Its specific antigen is unknown. Base qualities are not recorded, but no much larger clone differs from it by a single base.

From the cysteine through the phenylalanine, the CDR3 covers 12 amino acids. The entry retains the CDR3 DNA only, 36 bases that are in frame from base 1. The junction carries 11 bases between V and J, which are trimmed by 7 bases and 10 bases respectively. Library preparation was by PCR. DNA from cultured CD4+ T cells underwent TCR sequencing with the Oncomine TCR Beta short-read assay at the Johns Hopkins FTIC core. The QIAamp micro DNA kit was used to extract genomic DNA from the cultured CD4+ T cells. The Oncomine TCR Beta libraries from cultured CD4+ T cells were pooled using unique dual indexes and then sequenced on an Illumina iSeq 100. As for how the authors treated the data: Non-productive sequences were removed, and CDR3s not starting with C, not ending with F or W, or shorter than 7 amino acids were discarded. The MANAFEST web application identified antigen-specific clonotypes by comparing peptide-stimulated wells against reference wells and other culture wells. Positive clones required FDR below 0.05, an odds ratio above 5, and productive frequency above 0.1% in at least two of three replicate wells. Clonotypes that were significantly expanded in both SARS-CoV-2 spike wells and at least one common cold coronavirus spike condition were defined as cross-reactive. Using R version 3.6.1, CDR3 homology was evaluated through Levenshtein distances (stringdist) along with unrooted phylogenetic trees (ape). TCRdb took the public reads, trimmed them with fastp at Q25, ran MiXCR for clone calling and kept in-frame beta chains. Entries that share a CDR3 protein sequence are merged under the most common genes and DNA. The V and J calls were not made by the authors but by TCRdb's processing. Across this sample there are about 13,000 distinct CDR3 sequences, with 40% to 45% seen only once. Jointly, the top ten make up approximately 8.5% of the sample.

Overall study outcomes, separate from this receptor: Of the vaccine-specific clones found in convalescent patients, nearly all (304 of 307) were mono-reactive for SARS-CoV-2 spike instead of being cross-reactive with common cold coronaviruses. In convalescent patients, a median approximately 83% of post-vaccine SARS-CoV-2-reactive clones were detected only after vaccination, suggesting vaccine-specific priming. The study included relatively few convalescent patients and did not analyze early timepoints after natural infection. The median number of SARS-CoV-2-reactive clonotypes rose from approximately 20 after infection to roughly 38 after vaccination, but the change was not significant.

Reading the label with the study, this specimen's treatment or condition is: roughly ten-day PBMC culture with coronavirus spike peptide pools or control peptides (ViraFEST assay). The ViraFEST assay was used in the study, in which antigen-specific T cells were expanded with peptide pools and expanded clonotypes were subsequently identified by TCR sequencing. Positive SARS-CoV-2 PCR tests in the convalescent patients dated from March to December 2020, before Alpha, Beta and Delta variants emerged in the United States. PBMCs were cultured at 1.5 million to 2 million per well in IMDM supplemented with around 5.5% human AB serum and about 10 IU/ml IL-2, with roughly 9.5 ug/ml peptide pools added. Half of the culture medium was replaced with fresh IL-2-containing medium on days 3 and 7. After roughly nine days of culture, CD4+ T cells were isolated by negative selection using the EasySep CD4+ T cell isolation kit. Ficoll-Paque Plus gradient centrifugation was used to isolate PBMCs from whole blood, and the isolated PBMCs were then either used fresh or cryopreserved at -140C. Culture conditions were generally each tested in triplicate wells.

Here the chain combines TRBV12-3 or TRBV12-4 and TRBJ1-6, with the D gene uncertain. Sequencing was done on a sample of CD4+ T cells from blood, cultured in vitro. The origin of this receptor is a human donor who had recovered from COVID-19. The nucleotides read TGTGCCAGCACCCGCCTTGGCTCACCCCTCCACTTT. The encoded protein is CASTRLGSPLHF.